These 14 T cell receptor beta chains were sequenced from one sample in a study of tissue T cells after allogeneic stem cell transplantation. Some clones are missing from TCRdb's copy, which holds only in-frame ones; the method was immunoSEQ multiplex PCR. The sample shows about 8,300 clones, roughly a third of them seen only once. Time point given: mouse harvest day 14 after allogeneic transplant. Mouse grafts combined 10^7 T-cell-depleted bone marrow cells with 10^6 splenic CD5+ T cells. The specimen sequenced was skin. The receptors stem from a female BALB/c mouse given C57BL/6 T cells with graft-versus-host disease after an allogeneic hematopoietic cell transplant.

For this clone: Germline and genes: mouse. The CDR3 end lies 1 residue beyond the end of the read and is filled in from the germline J gene. The chain is built from TRBV12-1 and TRBJ2-7, with TRBD2 matching 13 bases. V lost 2 bases and J lost 2; bases outside the gene matches: 2. The CDR3 runs to 15 residues. Germline-derived CDR1 and CDR2 are SGHSN and HYEKVE. CDR3: CASSPGLGGTYEQYF. The DNA read from the CDR3 is TGTGCCAGCTCTCCGGGACTGGGGGGGACCTATGAACAGTAC.

This clone is categorized as medium-sized. Genes here carry mouse names. The read ends 1 residue shy of where the CDR3 ends; the end is completed using the germline J gene. The V gene is TRBV23, the J gene TRBJ1-4; the table assigns TRBD1, which was not confirmed against the DNA. This CDR3 is 15 amino acids long. Germline V lookup: CDR1 KGHTA, CDR2 FQNQQP. The covered CDR3 bases are TGCTCCAGCAGTCAATCGGGACAGAAAAACGAAAGATTATTT. It is translated as CSSSQSGQKNERLF. The entire CDR3 protein is CSSSQSGQKNERLFF.

This clone rates as medium-sized. Germline and genes: mouse. Incomplete CDR3 DNA: TGTGCAAGTCGGGACAGATATGCTGAGCAGTTC. Protein sequence: CASRDRYAEQF. The full CDR3 is CASRDRYAEQFF. This sequence joins TRBV16 and TRBJ2-1; 7 bases match TRBD1. Read sequence stops 1 residue before the CDR3 end, and the germline J gene provides the missing end. V shed 9 bases and J 4 bases; nucleotides not matched to a gene: 3. CDR1 is SGHSA, CDR2 FRNQAP, per germline. The CDR3 contains 12 residues.

With respect to this clone: The germline and genes are mouse ones. The missing CDR3 end, 1 residue past where the read stops, is filled in from the germline J gene. The chain uses TRBV17 and TRBJ2-5, with D perhaps matching TRBD1 or TRBD2 (6 bases each). This CDR3 contains 13 residues. Germline V gives CDR1 MNHDT, CDR2 YYDKIL. The V gene lost 3 bases and the J gene lost 2 bases, with 6 bases spanning the gap. The sequenced CDR3 bases are TGTGCTAGCAGTAGGGGGGCCCAAGACACCCAGTAC. This codes for CASSRGAQDTQY. The complete CDR3 sequence is CASSRGAQDTQYF. The entire variable domain, with the rest obtained from reference TRBV17 and TRBJ2-5, is as follows: DTTVKQNPRYKLARVGKPVNLICSQTMNHDTMYWYQKKPNQAPKLLLFYYDKILNREADTFEKFQSSRPNNSFCSLYIGSAGLEYSAMYLCASSRGAQDTQYFGPGTRLLVL.

Points on this clone: Gene names refer to mouse genes. The CDR3 extends 1 residue past the end of the read, so its final part is completed from the germline J gene. V is TRBV26 and J is TRBJ1-6; the D gene is possibly TRBD1 (5 bases). TRBJ1-6 is treated as an ORF (open reading frame) with a function not yet certain. V lost 2 bases and J 6 bases, leaving 5 bases between the germline ends. The CDR3 totals 13 residues. Germline V lookup: CDR1 KGHPV, CDR2 FQNQEV (reference sequence). The part of the CDR3 DNA that was read is TGTGCCAGCAGTCTGGACAGTAATTCGCCCCTCTAC. It yields the protein CASSLDSNSPLY. The whole CDR3 reads CASSLDSNSPLYF.

By proportion, this clone is medium-sized. Gene names and germline refer to mouse. The observed sequence ends 1 residue before the CDR3 terminus, with the missing tail filled in from the germline J gene. The chain employs TRBV23 and TRBJ2-1; the table names TRBD2, a call not compared with the DNA. The V gene's germline CDR1 is KGHTA and CDR2 FQNQQP. There are 15 residues in the CDR3. Partial CDR3 DNA: TGCTCCAGCAGTCCGGGACTGGCAAACTATGCTGAGCAGTTC. Protein product: CSSSPGLANYAEQF. The complete CDR3 reads CSSSPGLANYAEQFF.

A note on this clone: The genes are named according to mouse. The read gets to within 1 residue of the CDR3 end, and the germline J gene fills in the rest. The chain uses TRBV16 and TRBJ2-7, with TRBD2 identical over 8 bases. Unmatched junction bases numbered 9, after V lost 5 bases and J lost 6 bases. The CDR3 totals 14 residues. Germline V CDR1 and CDR2: SGHSA, FRNQAP. The CDR3 region is CASSPDWGGVEQYF. The sequenced part of the CDR3 DNA is TGTGCAAGCAGCCCAGACTGGGGAGGGGTTGAACAGTAC. Using reference TRBV16 and TRBJ2-7 for the parts outside the CDR3, the full variable domain is NAGVIQTPRHKVTGKGQEATLWCEPISGHSAVFWYRQTIVQGLEFLTYFRNQAPIDDSGMPKERFSAQMPNQSHSTLKIQSTQPQDSAVYLCASSPDWGGVEQYFGPGTRLTVL.

This clone is medium-sized. Mouse germline and gene names are used. The CDR3 goes on 1 residue after the read ends, and that part is filled in from the germline J gene. V and J are TRBV23 and TRBJ1-4; TRBD1 is the table's D call and was not checked against the DNA. CDR3 size: 12 residues. Germline CDR1 and CDR2: KGHTA and FQNQQP. The CDR3 protein is CSSSPDSRGLFF. CDR3 DNA (partial): TGCTCCAGCAGTCCGGACAGCCGCGGATTATTT.

Concerning this clone itself: All gene names here are mouse names. Read sequence stops 1 residue before the CDR3 end, and the germline J gene provides the missing end. This sequence joins TRBV26 and TRBJ1-2; 9 bases map to TRBD1. Germline CDR1 and CDR2: KGHPV and FQNQEV (reference sequence). There are 15 residues in the CDR3. V was clipped by 0 bases and J by 2 bases; unmatched bases: 1. The CDR3 DNA, read in part, is TGTGCCAGCAGTCTGTCCACAGGGGGCAACTCCGACTACACC. Protein sequence: CASSLSTGGNSDYT. The CDR3, in full, reads CASSLSTGGNSDYTF. The full variable domain, its missing parts supplied by reference TRBV26 and TRBJ1-2, is NSKVIQTPRYLVKGQGQKAKMRCIPEKGHPVVFWYQQNKNNEFKFLINFQNQEVLQQIDMTEKRFSAECPSNSPCSLEIQSSEAGDSALYLCASSLSTGGNSDYTFGSGTRLLVI.

With respect to this clone: Mouse names are used for the genes. The observed sequence ends 1 residue before the CDR3 terminus, with the missing tail filled in from the germline J gene. The genes are TRBV16 and TRBJ1-3; D may be TRBD1 (5 bases). The CDR3 covers 14 residues. V dropped 8 bases and J dropped 0 bases, with 11 bases sitting between them. In germline, CDR1 is SGHSA, CDR2 FRNQAP. CDR3 amino acids: CASRTTNSGNTLYF. The covered CDR3 bases are TGTGCAAGCCGGACAACAAATTCTGGAAATACGCTCTAT.

Judged by abundance, this clone is medium-sized. Here the gene names and germline are mouse. The read falls 1 residue short of the CDR3 end, and the missing part is taken from the germline J gene. This chain links TRBV1 with TRBJ2-5, with D hard to call. The CDR3 length is 14 residues. Per germline, CDR1 NSQYPW and CDR2 LRSPGD (reference sequence). Trimming removed 1 base from V and 3 bases from J, with 8 bases in between. The CDR3 reads CTCSAVGRQDTQYF. The CDR3 bases that were read are TGCACCTGCAGTGCAGTAGGCAGACAAGACACCCAGTAC.

By sample share, this clone is medium-sized (0.01 to 0.1%). Mouse gene names and germline throughout. With the read ending 1 residue before the CDR3 end, the germline J gene is used to fill in that end. The chain carries TRBV3 and TRBJ1-1, with D unresolved. The CDR3 has 13 amino acids. V lost 1 base to trimming and J lost 0 bases, with 3 bases between them. The germline gives CDR1 SNHLY, CDR2 FYNGKV (reference sequence). CDR3 DNA (partial): TGTGCCAGCAGCTTAGTCCCAAACACAGAAGTCTTC. Translation gives CASSLVPNTEVF. The CDR3 in full is CASSLVPNTEVFF.

About this clone itself: Gene names and germline match the mouse. The read is 1 residue too short to cover the CDR3 end, so that end is filled in from the germline J gene. The chain recombines TRBV3 with TRBJ2-7, with 7 bases fitting TRBD1. This CDR3 region has 14 residues. The V segment lost 5 bases and the J segment 0 bases; nucleotides outside the gene matches: 4. Looked up from germline, CDR1 is SNHLY and CDR2 is FYNGKV (reference sequence). Partial CDR3 DNA: TGTGCCAGCAGCCTCCGGGACAGCTCCTATGAACAGTAC. Translating it yields CASSLRDSSYEQY. The entire CDR3 reads CASSLRDSSYEQYF. Looking up the rest from reference TRBV3 and TRBJ2-7 gives the full variable domain: GPKVLQIPSHQIIDMGQMVTLNCDPVSNHLYFYWYKQILGQQMEFLVNFYNGKVMEKSKLFKDQFSVERPDGSYFTLKIQPTALEDSAVYFCASSLRDSSYEQYFGPGTRLTVL.

This clone was found a few times. Gene names are the mouse ones. Read data end 1 residue before the CDR3 end; the end is taken from the germline J gene. This chain joins TRBV3 and TRBJ1-1, with D unresolved. The CDR3 totals 12 residues. Germline CDR1 is SNHLY and CDR2 is FYNGKV (reference sequence). V lost 2 bases, J lost 3 bases, and 4 bases lay in between. Incomplete CDR3 DNA: TGTGCCAGCAGCTTAAGAGACACAGAAGTCTTC. Residues: CASSLRDTEVF. The whole CDR3 sequence reads CASSLRDTEVFF.